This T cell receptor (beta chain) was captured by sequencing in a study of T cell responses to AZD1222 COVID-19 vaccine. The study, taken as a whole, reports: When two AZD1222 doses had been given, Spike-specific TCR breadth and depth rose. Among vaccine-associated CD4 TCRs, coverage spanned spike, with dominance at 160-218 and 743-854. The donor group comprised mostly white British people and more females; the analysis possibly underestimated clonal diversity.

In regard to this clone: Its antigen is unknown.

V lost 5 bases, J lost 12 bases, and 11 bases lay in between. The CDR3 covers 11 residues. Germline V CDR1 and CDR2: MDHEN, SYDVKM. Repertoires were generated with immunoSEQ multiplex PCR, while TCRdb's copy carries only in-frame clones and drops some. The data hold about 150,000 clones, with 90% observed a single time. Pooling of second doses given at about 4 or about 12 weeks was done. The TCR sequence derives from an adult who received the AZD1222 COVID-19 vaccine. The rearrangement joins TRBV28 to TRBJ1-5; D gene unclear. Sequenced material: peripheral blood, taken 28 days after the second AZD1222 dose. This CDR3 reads CASSATYRQHF. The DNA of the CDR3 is TGTGCCAGCAGTGCGACATATCGCCAGCATTTT.